The TCR beta chain described here comes from a study of T cell changes during pregnancy in multiple sclerosis. Here immunoSEQ multiplex PCR was the method, and the copy in TCRdb shows in-frame clones only, minus some. The sample gives 75,000 to 80,000 clones, roughly 93% of which show up once; around 0.75% is in the top ten. Germline V gives CDR1 MNHEY, CDR2 SMNVEV (reference sequence). V shed 9 bases and J 4 bases; nucleotides not matched to a gene: 12. The CDR3 has 14 amino acids. The chain recombines TRBV27 with TRBJ2-7; 7 positions match TRBD1. The sequencing used peripheral blood, collected in the second trimester of pregnancy. The sequence came from a female donor in good health, enrolled as a control in a pregnancy study. CDR3 sequence reads: CASGRTGRMYEQYF. DNA of the CDR3: TGTGCCAGTGGGCGGACAGGTCGAATGTACGAGCAGTACTTC.